A selection of T cell receptor beta chains follows, all from one sample in a study of blood T cell repertoires in COVID-19. Libraries were prepared by immunoSEQ multiplex PCR; TCRdb keeps only in-frame clonotypes and omits some of them. The table has about 69,000 clones, around 90% seen once. Material: peripheral blood. The receptors come from a middle-aged man with acute or convalescent COVID-19. CDR3s include the opening cysteine and the closing phenylalanine or tryptophan. Each record gives: V gene, J gene, CDR3 protein.

TRBV28	TRBJ1-4	CASTISWEGGKLFF
TRBV5-8	TRBJ2-2	CASRPWTDTNTGELFF
TRBV9	TRBJ1-2	CASSVYPGTNYGYTF
TRBV2	TRBJ2-1	CASIDRDRGGNEQFF
TRBV27	TRBJ2-2	CASSRKRPTGELFF
TRBV3-1/TRBV3-2	TRBJ2-5	CASSRTWTGDEETQYF
TRBV2	TRBJ1-2	CASSGTGEGYGYTF
TRBV5-1	TRBJ1-2	CASRTSGTGDYGYTF
TRBV10-3	TRBJ2-7	CAISPGGGGASYEQYF
TRBV19	TRBJ1-4	CASSIDLIQGTNEKLFF
TRBV28	TRBJ1-3	CASSPGTGPGNTIYF
TRBV6-4	TRBJ2-6	CASSGTGGAGANVLTF
TRBV30	TRBJ2-7	CAGQKSYEQYF
TRBV7-2	TRBJ2-7	CASSSPGLALYEQYF
TRBV5-1	TRBJ2-3	CASSVRGLAASTDTQYF
TRBV11-2	TRBJ1-1	CASSPDMNTEAFF